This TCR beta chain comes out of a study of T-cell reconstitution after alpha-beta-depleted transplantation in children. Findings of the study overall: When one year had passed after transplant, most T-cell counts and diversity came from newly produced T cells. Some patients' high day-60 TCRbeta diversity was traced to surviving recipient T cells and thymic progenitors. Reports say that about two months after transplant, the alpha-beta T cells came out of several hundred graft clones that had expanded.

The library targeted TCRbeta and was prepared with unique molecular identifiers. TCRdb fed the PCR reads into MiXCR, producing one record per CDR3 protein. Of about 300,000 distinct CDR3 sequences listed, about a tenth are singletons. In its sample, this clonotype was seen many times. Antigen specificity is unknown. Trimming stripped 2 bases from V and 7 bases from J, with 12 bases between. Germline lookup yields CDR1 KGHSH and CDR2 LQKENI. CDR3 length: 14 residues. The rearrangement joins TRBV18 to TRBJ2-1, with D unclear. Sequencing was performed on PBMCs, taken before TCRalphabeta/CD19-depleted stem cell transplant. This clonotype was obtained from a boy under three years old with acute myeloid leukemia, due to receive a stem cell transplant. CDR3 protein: CASSPSAGGNEQFF. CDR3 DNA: TGTGCCAGCTCACCAAGTGCAGGTGGAAATGAGCAGTTCTTC.